This T cell receptor (beta chain) was captured by sequencing in a study of PD-L1 blockade in urothelial cancer. Study-wide context: Prior regimens of chemotherapy numbered 0 to 3 per patient. Broader study findings: Clonality of blood TCR below the median before treatment predicted better survival.

This clone was observed a single time. Its antigen is undetermined. Patients' urothelial carcinoma was locally advanced or metastatic. Here immunoSEQ multiplex PCR was the method, and the copy in TCRdb shows in-frame clones only, minus some. The sample includes 45,000 to 50,000 clones, around 88% of them seen just once. The V and J ends lost 7 bases and 3 bases respectively, with 9 bases between them. The CDR3 runs to 12 residues. Germline loops: CDR1 MNHEY, CDR2 SVGAGI. This sample comprised PBMCs, obtained around atezolizumab (anti-PD-L1) treatment. The clonotype originates from a man older than 75 with urothelial cancer. The chain links TRBV6-5 to TRBJ2-5; TRBD1 might be the D (5 bases). CDR3 nucleotide sequence: TGTGCCAGCATAGGGGCCAAAGAGACCCAGTACTTC. Translated: CASIGAKETQYF.